This T cell receptor (beta chain) appears in the sequencing data of a study of cytotoxic CD8 clonotypes in ibrutinib-treated CLL. Looked up from germline, CDR1 is SGDLS and CDR2 is YYNGEE. The V gene end was trimmed by 5 bases and the J gene end by 4 bases; junction bases not matched to a gene: 7. The CDR3 contains 14 residues. Assay used: immunoSEQ multiplex PCR; TCRdb lists only in-frame clones, some missing. The sample gives 150,000 or so clones, 79% of which show up once; 9.5% to 15% is in the top ten. This clone was observed a few times. Around 1.8 micrograms of genomic DNA came from cryopreserved PBMCs for TCR beta libraries.

The sequenced sample was PBMCs, obtained after 12 months of ibrutinib treatment. The V gene is TRBV9, the J gene TRBJ2-7; 9 nucleotides align to TRBD1. This clonotype was obtained from a human donor with chronic lymphocytic leukemia. The chain's CDR3 is CASSIGQGWYEQYF. DNA of the CDR3: TGTGCCAGCAGTATCGGACAGGGGTGGTACGAGCAGTACTTC.